The 10 T cell receptor beta chains below come from one sample, sequenced in a study of blood T cell repertoires in COVID-19. Produced via immunoSEQ multiplex PCR; TCRdb's table is partial and in-frame only. The sample has around 160,000 clones, approximately 90% seen once; the top ten hold 1.2%. Sequenced material: PBMCs or T cells enriched from blood (not recorded which). Source of these receptors: a woman aged 25 to 45 with acute COVID-19.

The V and J genes are TRBV27 and TRBJ2-7, with D maybe TRBD1 (7 bases). V dropped 3 bases and J dropped 0 bases, with 18 bases sitting between them. CDR3 length: 17 amino acids. In germline, CDR1 is MNHEY, CDR2 SMNVEV (reference sequence). Here the CDR3 reads CASSFGGQGDSSYEQYF. The CDR3 DNA reads as TGTGCCAGCAGTTTCGGGGGACAAGGGGACAGCTCCTACGAGCAGTACTTC.

This clone has just one count. The V call is TRBV3-1 (or the pseudogene TRBV3-2), the J call TRBJ1-4, with 9 bases lining up with TRBD1. The CDR3 runs to 15 residues. V lost 2 bases, J lost 9 bases, and 7 bases stayed unmatched. Looked up from germline, CDR1 is LGHDT and CDR2 is YNNKEL (reference sequence). DNA of the CDR3: TGTGCCAGCAGCCAAACAACAGGGGGCGCGAAAAAACTGTTTTTT. Amino acids: CASSQTTGGAKKLFF.

The rearrangement joins TRBV6-5 to TRBJ2-3, with TRBD2 matching over 8 bases. After removal of 6 bases from V and 3 bases from J, the junction contained 8 bases not matched to a gene. CDR1 MNHEY and CDR2 SVGAGI come from the germline V gene. The CDR3 loop spans 15 amino acids. CDR3 region: CASSRSGRRTDTQYF. The CDR3 nucleotides are TGTGCCAGCAGCCGAAGCGGGAGACGAACAGATACGCAGTATTTT.

The chain couples TRBV4-3 to TRBJ2-3; possibly TRBD1 for D (6 bases). Germline lookup yields CDR1 LGHNA and CDR2 YSLEER. Between the trimmed V and J ends, which lost 2 bases and 1 base, there was a span of 10 bases. This CDR3 is 15 amino acids long. CDR3 sequence (DNA): TGCGCCAGCAGCCAATGGGACATAGGCACAGATACGCAGTATTTT. This sequence encodes CASSQWDIGTDTQYF.

The V gene is TRBV29-1, the J gene TRBJ1-1; TRBD1 aligns across 8 bases. In germline, CDR1 is SQVTM, CDR2 ANQGSEA. CDR3 size: 13 residues. With V trimmed by 7 bases and J by 6 bases, 10 bases remained unmatched. DNA for the CDR3: TGCAGCGCCGGACAGGGTGGTCGGGCTGAAGCTTTCTTT. Its translation is CSAGQGGRAEAFF. Looking up the rest from reference TRBV29-1 and TRBJ1-1 gives the full variable domain: SAVISQKPSRDICQRGTSLTIQCQVDSQVTMMFWYRQQPGQSLTLIATANQGSEATYESGFVIDKFPISRPNLTFSTLTVSNMSPEDSSIYLCSAGQGGRAEAFFGQGTRLTVV.

The chain employs TRBV4-3 and TRBJ2-4; the match to TRBD2 covers 14 bases. The CDR3 extends over 17 amino acids. The V and J ends lost 5 bases and 5 bases, in that order; junction bases with no gene match: 8. CDR1 LGHNA and CDR2 YSLEER come from the germline V gene. CDR3 DNA: TGCGCCAGCAGCGCCGGGACTAGCGGGAGTTCACAAAACATTCAGTACTTC. It codes for CASSAGTSGSSQNIQYF.

The chain joins TRBV7-2 to TRBJ1-2; TRBD1 matches 7 bases. Germline assignment: CDR1 SGHTA and CDR2 FQGNSA. This CDR3 region has 15 residues. The ends lost 5 bases at V and 8 bases at J; junction bases unmatched: 14. CDR3 nucleotides: TGTGCCAGCAGCCCAATCACGGAGGGGGCGGGAGGCTACACCTTC. It encodes CASSPITEGAGGYTF.

The sample holds one count of this clone. The chain has TRBV10-3 and TRBJ2-1; 7 positions match TRBD1. The CDR3 loop spans 14 amino acids. Trimming took 10 bases from V and 4 from J; bases not matched to a gene: 10. Germline values: CDR1 ENHRY, CDR2 SYGVKD. The CDR3 is CATQTGTRYNEQFF. DNA of the CDR3: TGTGCCACTCAGACAGGGACCAGGTACAATGAGCAGTTCTTC.

The chain carries TRBV11-2 and TRBJ2-7, with 8 bases identical to TRBD2. The CDR3 length is 17 residues. From germline, CDR1 is SGHAT and CDR2 FQNNGV. The V gene end was trimmed by 0 bases and the J gene end by 2 bases; junction bases not matched to a gene: 9. The CDR3 coding sequence is TGTGCCAGCAGCTTAGAGGCGTTGACTAGCGCAACCTACGAGCAGTACTTC. The encoded protein is CASSLEALTSATYEQYF.

The rearrangement links TRBV18 to TRBJ2-7, with TRBD1 identical over 7 bases. This CDR3 is built from 13 residues. Looked up from germline, CDR1 is KGHSH and CDR2 is LQKENI. Unmatched junction bases numbered 4, after V lost 3 bases and J lost 5 bases. The CDR3 DNA reads TGTGCCAGCTCACCTCTGCAGGGGGACGAGCAGTACTTC. It translates to CASSPLQGDEQYF. Full variable domain (missing parts from reference TRBV18 and TRBJ2-7): NAGVMQNPRHLVRRRGQEARLRCSPMKGHSHVYWYRQLPEEGLKFMVYLQKENIIDESGMPKERFSAEFPKEGPSILRIQQVVRGDSAAYFCASSPLQGDEQYFGPGTRLTVT.